The next 13 T cell receptor beta chains were all read from a single sample in a study of neoadjuvant anti-PD-1 for oral cavity cancer. Data came from immunoSEQ multiplex PCR; TCRdb stores just in-frame clones and leaves some out. In the table there are tens of thousands of clones, more than 80% of which are singletons. The sequenced sample was PBMCs, obtained before nivolumab (anti-PD-1) treatment. Receptors originate from a person aged 40 to 85 with oral cavity squamous cell carcinoma.

The chain combines TRBV6-6 with TRBJ1-5; D uncertain. CDR1 MNHNY and CDR2 SVGAGI come from the germline V gene (reference sequence). V lost 0 bases, J lost 3 bases, and 12 bases lay in between. The CDR3 consists of 16 residues. CDR3 sequence (DNA): TGTGCCAGCAGTTACTCGTATGGAGATTCCAATCAGCCCCAGCATTTT. The encoded protein is CASSYSYGDSNQPQHF.

The chain recombines TRBV5-4 with TRBJ2-1, with a tentative D call TRBD2 (6 bases). Trimming stripped 4 bases from V and 0 bases from J, with 17 bases between. The CDR3 has 17 residues. CDR1 and CDR2 (germline): SGHNT, YYREEE (reference sequence). The CDR3 protein is CASSAPKAGSSYNEQFF. The CDR3 coding sequence is TGTGCCAGCAGCGCCCCCAAAGCGGGTAGCTCCTACAATGAGCAGTTCTTC.

This clone has a handful of counts. V usage is TRBV9 and J usage is TRBJ1-1; D is undetermined. Per germline, CDR1 SGDLS and CDR2 YYNGEE. V lost 0 bases and J 4 bases, leaving 7 bases between the germline ends. The CDR3 is 13 residues long. The DNA of the CDR3 is TGTGCCAGCAGCGTAGGAAGTGGCACTGAAGCTTTCTTT. Translating it yields CASSVGSGTEAFF.

The genes are TRBV2 and TRBJ1-5; D is ambiguous. The V end lost 1 base, the J end lost 1 base, and 11 bases lay between the germline ends. CDR3 size: 16 residues. Germline assignment: CDR1 SNHLY and CDR2 FYNNEI. CDR3 region: CASSEGVGRSNQPQHF. DNA for the CDR3: TGTGCCAGCAGTGAAGGTGTGGGGAGGAGCAATCAGCCCCAGCATTTT.

This clone qualifies as medium-sized. The rearrangement joins TRBV9 to TRBJ1-1; TRBD1 might be the D (5 bases). The V and J ends lost 3 bases and 3 bases respectively, with 12 bases between them. Looked up from germline, CDR1 is SGDLS and CDR2 is YYNGEE. The CDR3 runs 14 residues. The DNA of the CDR3 is TGTGCCAGCAGCGGTACAGGAGAGGACACTGAAGCTTTCTTT. Its translation: CASSGTGEDTEAFF.

The chain uses TRBV5-1 and TRBJ2-2; possibly TRBD1 for D (5 bases). Germline V gene sequence: CDR1 SGHRS, CDR2 YFSETQ. The CDR3 loop spans 17 amino acids. Trimming removed 6 bases from V and 7 bases from J, with 25 bases in between. CDR3 sequence: CASNLLGSGITDGELFF. CDR3 coding DNA: TGCGCCAGCAACCTGCTTGGTTCAGGGATTACAGACGGGGAGCTGTTTTTT.

The V and J genes are TRBV6-1 and TRBJ2-2, with 11 bases fitting TRBD1. This CDR3 comprises 14 residues. The germline V gene encodes CDR1 MNHNS and CDR2 SASEGT. V lost 10 bases, J lost 6 bases, and 7 bases stayed unmatched. CDR3 coding DNA: TGTGCCACTCTCCGGGACAGGGGGGCCGGGGAGCTGTTTTTT. As protein: CATLRDRGAGELFF.

V is TRBV2 and J is TRBJ2-1; 9 bases line up with TRBD2. The V gene end was trimmed by 11 bases and the J gene end by 3 bases; junction bases not matched to a gene: 8. CDR1 is SNHLY and CDR2 is FYNNEI in the germline V gene. The CDR3 loop spans 14 amino acids. In DNA, the CDR3 is TGTGCCGGGTACAGCGGGAGGAGCTACAATGAGCAGTTCTTC. Its translation: CAGYSGRSYNEQFF.

The chain combines TRBV19 with TRBJ1-1; D uncertain. The length of the CDR3 is 14 residues. Germline CDR1 is LNHDA and CDR2 is SQIVND (reference sequence). In nucleotides, the CDR3 is TGTGCGTCTATCAATGGCAAGCCGAACACTGAAGCTTTCTTT. It is translated as CASINGKPNTEAFF.

This chain connects TRBV6-1 to TRBJ1-4, with D possibly matching TRBD1 (5 bases). Looked up from germline, CDR1 is MNHNS and CDR2 is SASEGT. The CDR3 has 14 amino acids. Trimming cost V 7 bases and J 0 bases, with 9 bases left between them. The CDR3 protein is CASTGGATNEKLFF. Here the CDR3 DNA reads TGTGCCAGCACCGGGGGGGCAACTAATGAAAAACTGTTTTTT.

The chain employs TRBV5-1 and TRBJ2-3, with 7 bases aligning to TRBD2. Trimming took 7 bases from V and 0 from J; bases not matched to a gene: 5. The CDR3 is made up of 14 amino acids. Germline V gives CDR1 SGHRS, CDR2 YFSETQ. For the CDR3, the DNA is TGCGCCAGCGAGCGGGGCGGGAGCACAGATACGCAGTATTTT. Residues: CASERGGSTDTQYF.

V gene TRBV9 combines with J gene TRBJ2-1; 8 bases line up with TRBD2. Unmatched junction bases numbered 9, after V lost 4 bases and J lost 6 bases. The CDR3 runs to 15 residues. Germline V gene data show CDR1 as SGDLS and CDR2 as YYNGEE. The DNA of the CDR3 is TGTGCCAGCAGCCCCACTAGCGGTGGATCCAATGAGCAGTTCTTC. Translation: CASSPTSGGSNEQFF.

The V and J genes are TRBV11-3 and TRBJ2-7, with 10 positions matching TRBD2. The V gene end was trimmed by 4 bases and the J gene end by 5 bases; junction bases not matched to a gene: 11. Per the germline V gene, CDR1 is SGHNT and CDR2 is YENEEA. There are 16 residues in the CDR3. CDR3 nucleotides: TGTGCCAGCAGCTCCCGAGGGCTAGCGGGAGTGGACGAGCAGTACTTC. Translated, it gives CASSSRGLAGVDEQYF.